This T cell receptor (beta chain) was sequenced during a study of blood T cell repertoires in COVID-19. Germline V gene data show CDR1 as MNHEY and CDR2 as SVGAGI. Trimming pared 7 bases from V and 2 bases from J, leaving 14 bases between. The CDR3 has 15 amino acids. In the authors' workflow: The assay estimated nucleated cells by amplifying reference gene primers. Repertoires were generated with immunoSEQ multiplex PCR, while TCRdb's copy carries only in-frame clones and drops some. V and J calls and clone size follow that table, whereas D and trimming were derived from the DNA. The table includes 90,000 to 110,000 clones, 90% detected once.

The specimen was peripheral blood. The clonotype was recovered from a human donor in a cohort sampled during active COVID-19. The rearrangement uses TRBV6-5 and TRBJ2-2; unclear D gene. This CDR3 is CASIENYLNTGELFF. In DNA, the CDR3 is TGTGCCAGCATCGAGAACTATCTCAACACCGGGGAGCTGTTTTTT.